The 19 T cell receptor beta chains listed next were all sequenced from one sample in a study of metastatic and nonmetastatic thyroid tumors. Each patient came to thyroid surgery without any prior treatment (of any kind). TCRdb re-clonotyped the PCR reads through MiXCR. In the table there are around 24,000 clones, approximately 13% of which are singletons. The sequenced sample was blood. These receptors were taken from a female donor with papillary thyroid cancer or a benign thyroid nodule (not recorded which). Some clones in this sample may be carry-over from other donors' samples.

Regarding this clone: A much more abundant neighbour one base away suggests this may be a read error. The chain uses TRBV28 and TRBJ2-3; possibly TRBD2 for D (5 bases). CDR1 is MDHEN and CDR2 is SYDVKM in the germline V gene. The CDR3 has 14 residues. The V and J ends lost 11 bases and 3 bases respectively, with 18 bases between them. The CDR3 loop is CACGLKGWTDTQYF. In nucleotides, the CDR3 is TGTGCCTGCGGACTTAAGGGATGGACAGATACGCAGTATTTT.

In its sample, this clone was seen a few times. J is TRBJ2-5 and V is TRBV5-4, with TRBD2 identical over 16 bases. Unmatched junction bases numbered 5, after V lost 4 bases and J lost 5 bases. The length of the CDR3 is 16 residues. CDR1 and CDR2 (germline): SGHNT, YYREEE (reference sequence). The chain's CDR3 is CASSPGLAGGGETQYF. Written as DNA, the CDR3 is TGTGCCAGCAGCCCGGGACTAGCGGGAGGGGGTGAGACCCAGTACTTC.

Ten or more counts support this clone. J is TRBJ1-5 and V is TRBV19, with D hard to call. Germline-derived CDR1 and CDR2 are LNHDA and SQIVND (reference sequence). This CDR3 comprises 12 residues. Trimming removed 5 bases from V and 7 bases from J, with 9 bases in between. The CDR3 loop is CASSWGEQPQHF. The DNA for the CDR3 is TGTGCCAGTAGTTGGGGTGAGCAGCCCCAGCATTTT.

In the case of this clone: This specimen includes other DNA sequences encoding the same CDR3. This chain joins TRBV19 and TRBJ2-7; the D gene is possibly TRBD1 (6 bases). V lost 3 bases and J 8 bases, leaving 23 bases between the germline ends. Germline values: CDR1 LNHDA, CDR2 SQIVND (reference sequence). The CDR3 length is 16 residues. CDR3 region: CASSIGPGGPWDKQYF. As DNA, the CDR3 is TGTGCCAGTAGTATTGGGCCGGGTGGTCCCTGGGACAAGCAGTACTTC.

This clone has ten or more counts. The V call is TRBV10-3, the J call TRBJ1-1, with D possibly TRBD1 on 5 matching bases. CDR1 is ENHRY, CDR2 SYGVKD, per germline. The CDR3 covers 13 residues. The germline V and J ends were trimmed by 3 bases and 4 bases, with 9 bases remaining between them. The CDR3 DNA reads TGTGCCATCAGTGAAGCAGGGCCCACTGAAGCTTTCTTT. Its protein product is CAISEAGPTEAFF.

There are many counts of this clone. The chain carries TRBV9 and TRBJ2-1, with 8 bases fitting TRBD2. CDR3 length: 15 residues. CDR1 is SGDLS, CDR2 YYNGEE, per germline. With 0 bases clipped from V and 6 bases from J, the junction kept 5 bases outside the gene matches. CDR3 in DNA: TGTGCCAGCAGCGTAGGGGTTAGCGGGATCAATGAGCAGTTCTTC. It specifies CASSVGVSGINEQFF.

CDR3 sequence reads: CASSVEAKSGDRGGYTF. CDR3 in DNA: TGTGCCAGCAGCGTAGAAGCCAAATCGGGGGACCGTGGTGGCTACACCTTC. This chain connects TRBV9 to TRBJ1-2, with D possibly being TRBD1 (5 bases). The V end lost 0 bases, the J end lost 7 bases, and 22 bases lay between the germline ends. The CDR3 consists of 17 residues. Looked up from germline, CDR1 is SGDLS and CDR2 is YYNGEE.

This clone was counted only a few times. The chain carries TRBV28 and TRBJ2-7; D might be TRBD2 (6 bases). The CDR3 is made up of 17 amino acids. V was clipped by 5 bases and J by 3 bases, with 23 bases between them. Germline loops: CDR1 MDHEN, CDR2 SYDVKM. In DNA, the CDR3 is TGTGCCAGCAGTCCAAATCTAGGGACTCCCCAGTTCTACGAGCAGTACTTC. Translating it yields CASSPNLGTPQFYEQYF. Complete variable domain (other parts from reference TRBV28 and TRBJ2-7): DVKVTQSSRYLVKRTGEKVFLECVQDMDHENMFWYRQDPGLGLRLIYFSYDVKMKEKGDIPEGYSVSREKKERFSLILESASTNQTSMYLCASSPNLGTPQFYEQYFGPGTRLTVT.

This clone is medium-sized within its sample. The chain employs TRBV11-2 and TRBJ1-6, with 7 bases identical to TRBD1. The germline V gene has CDR1 SGHAT and CDR2 FQNNGV. V lost 0 bases, J lost 9 bases, and 5 bases stayed unmatched. The CDR3 sequence is 15 residues long. CDR3 amino acids: CASSLDPGGFSPLHF. In DNA form, the CDR3 reads TGTGCCAGCAGCTTAGATCCAGGGGGGTTTTCACCCCTCCACTTT. The complete variable domain, with remaining parts taken from reference TRBV11-2 and TRBJ1-6, reads EAGVAQSPRYKIIEKRQSVAFWCNPISGHATLYWYQQILGQGPKLLIQFQNNGVVDDSQLPKDRFSAERLKGVDSTLKIQPAKLEDSAVYLCASSLDPGGFSPLHFGNGTRLTVT.

This clone was seen at least ten times. V is TRBV24-1 and J is TRBJ2-1; TRBD2 matches 14 bases. The CDR3 has 13 amino acids. The V and J ends lost 10 bases and 6 bases, in that order; junction bases with no gene match: 1. Germline V lookup: CDR1 KGHDR, CDR2 SFDVKD. The CDR3 DNA is TGTGCCACAGGGACTAGCGGGAGCAATGAGCAGTTCTTC. As protein: CATGTSGSNEQFF.

The chain is built from TRBV28 and TRBJ1-3, with unresolved D. The CDR3 spans 12 residues. The ends were cut back, 5 bases at V and 6 bases at J, with 8 bases in the middle. Germline assignment: CDR1 MDHEN and CDR2 SYDVKM. The CDR3 loop reads CASSPLLNTIYF. CDR3 DNA: TGTGCCAGCAGTCCCTTATTAAACACCATATATTTT.

On this clone itself: Relative to the germline gene, one junction end is altered; a read error may explain this. The gene calls are TRBV2 and TRBJ1-1; 7 bases are a match to TRBD1. CDR1 is SNHLY, CDR2 FYNNEI, per germline. The CDR3 sequence is 13 residues long. CDR3 protein: CASSRERDSEALF. DNA of the CDR3: TGTGCCAGCAGTAGGGAGCGGGACAGTGAAGCTTTGTTT.

The V and J genes are TRBV20-1 and TRBJ2-2; maybe TRBD1 (8 bases). V lost 6 bases to trimming and J lost 3 bases, with 20 bases between them. Germline loops: CDR1 DFQATT, CDR2 SNEGSKA (reference sequence). The CDR3 consists of 16 residues. The CDR3 sequence is CSAQGGGQVYTGELFF. CDR3 DNA sequence: TGCAGTGCCCAGGGGGGGGGACAGGTTTACACCGGGGAGCTGTTTTTT.

The chain has TRBV5-1 and TRBJ2-3; D perhaps matches TRBD2 (5 bases). CDR3 size: 17 residues. Germline CDR1 SGHRS, CDR2 YFSETQ. The V and J ends lost 4 bases and 3 bases respectively, with 21 bases between them. The CDR3 region is CASSLRPNRGRTDTQYF. The CDR3 nucleotides are TGCGCCAGCAGCCTCAGACCCAATAGAGGGAGAACAGATACGCAGTATTTT.

This clone has at least ten counts. The V call is TRBV27, the J call TRBJ1-1, with 10 bases lining up with TRBD1. The CDR3 loop spans 14 amino acids. CDR1 is MNHEY and CDR2 is SMNVEV in the germline V gene (reference sequence). The V segment lost 6 bases and the J segment 4 bases; nucleotides outside the gene matches: 5. CDR3 region: CASRHRTGGTEAFF. CDR3 nucleotides: TGTGCCAGCAGGCACCGGACAGGGGGCACTGAAGCTTTCTTT.

This clone was counted many times. The chain employs TRBV5-1 and TRBJ2-1; no clear D gene. Trimming took 7 bases from V and 6 from J, leaving 8 bases between them. The germline CDR1 and CDR2 sequences are SGHRS and YFSETQ. The CDR3 contains 11 residues. In DNA, the CDR3 is TGCGCCAGCTCATGGGCCAATGAGCAGTTCTTC. The encoded protein is CASSWANEQFF.

Ten or more counts support this clone. The chain carries TRBV9 and TRBJ2-2, with D perhaps TRBD1 (6 bases). The germline gives CDR1 SGDLS, CDR2 YYNGEE. Trimming took off 4 bases at V and 2 bases at J, with 9 bases between the two ends. The CDR3 contains 14 residues. As DNA, the CDR3 is TGTGCCAGCAGCTTGGACAGTAACACCGGGGAGCTGTTTTTT. Translating it yields CASSLDSNTGELFF.

The CDR3 nucleotides are TGTGCCAGCAGCTTAGCACCCTGGGGATCTGGGGCCAACGTCCTGACTTTC. Amino acids: CASSLAPWGSGANVLTF. This chain uses TRBV7-2 with TRBJ2-6; the D is unclear. Trimming shortened V by 0 bases and J by 1 base, and 10 bases separated the two germline ends. Germline V lookup: CDR1 SGHTA, CDR2 FQGNSA. The CDR3 has 17 amino acids.

This clone was seen ten or more times. The V gene is TRBV4-1, the J gene TRBJ2-5; D call uncertain. The CDR3 contains 17 residues. CDR1 is MGHRA, CDR2 YSYEKL, per germline. Trimming cost V 1 base and J 2 bases, with 17 bases left between them. CDR3 sequence (DNA): TGCGCCAGCAGCCAAGGCATGGCAGGACCCCTGCAAGAGACCCAGTACTTC. Its translation is CASSQGMAGPLQETQYF.